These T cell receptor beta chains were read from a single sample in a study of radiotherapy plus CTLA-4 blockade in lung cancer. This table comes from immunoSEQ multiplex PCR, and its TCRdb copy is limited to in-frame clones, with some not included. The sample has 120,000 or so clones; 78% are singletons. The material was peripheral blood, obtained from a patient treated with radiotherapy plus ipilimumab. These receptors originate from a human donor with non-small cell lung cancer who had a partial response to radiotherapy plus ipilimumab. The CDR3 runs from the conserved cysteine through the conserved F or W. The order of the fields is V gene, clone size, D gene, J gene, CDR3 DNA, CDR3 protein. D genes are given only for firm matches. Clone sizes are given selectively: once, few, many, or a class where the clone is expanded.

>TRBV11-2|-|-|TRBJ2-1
TGTGCCAGCAGCTTAGATTCCCTGAGCTCCTACAATGAGCAGTTCTTC
CASSLDSLSSYNEQFF
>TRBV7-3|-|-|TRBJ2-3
TGTGCCAGCAGCTTAAATGGAGCGGGCAACACAGATACGCAGTATTTT
CASSLNGAGNTDTQYF
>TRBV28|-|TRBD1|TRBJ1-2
TGTGCCAGCAGTCTACCCGGGACAGGGGGACCTGGCTACACCTTC
CASSLPGTGGPGYTF
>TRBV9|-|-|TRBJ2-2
TGTGCCAGCAGCCCGCGGATCGACACCGGGGAGCTGTTTTTT
CASSPRIDTGELFF
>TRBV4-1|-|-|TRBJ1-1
TGCGCCAGCAGCCAAGAAGGGGCCGTGAACACTGAAGCTTTCTTT
CASSQEGAVNTEAFF
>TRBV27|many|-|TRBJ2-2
TGTGCCAGCCGGACAGCTTCCGGGGAGCTGTTTTTT
CASRTASGELFF
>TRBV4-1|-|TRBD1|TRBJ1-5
TGCGCCAGCAGCCAAGGGACAGGGGGCGTTCAGCCCCAGCATTTT
CASSQGTGGVQPQHF
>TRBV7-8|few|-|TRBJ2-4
TGTGCCAGCAGCTTAGGCGGCTCCGACATTCAGTACTTC
CASSLGGSDIQYF
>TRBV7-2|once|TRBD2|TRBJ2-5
TGTGCCAGCAGCTTAGTGGCGGGAGCGGGGTACCAAGAGACCCAGTACTTC
CASSLVAGAGYQETQYF
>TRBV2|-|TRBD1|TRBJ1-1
TGTGCCAGCAGTGACCCTGGACAGGGCCTGAACACTGAAGCTTTCTTT
CASSDPGQGLNTEAFF
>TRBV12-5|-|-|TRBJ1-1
TGTGCTAGTGGTTTGGTACTTCAGGGGCAACTCGACACTGAAGCTTTCTTT
CASGLVLQGQLDTEAFF
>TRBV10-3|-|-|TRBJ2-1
TGTGCCATCAGTGAGTTTGGACAAAGCTACAATGAGCAGTTCTTC
CAISEFGQSYNEQFF
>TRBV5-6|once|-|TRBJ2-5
TGTGCCAGCAGTAGACAAAACCAAGAGACCCAGTACTTC
CASSRQNQETQYF
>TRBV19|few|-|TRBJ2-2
TGTGCCAGTACCACAGGGTGGGGCACCGGGGAGCTGTTTTTT
CASTTGWGTGELFF
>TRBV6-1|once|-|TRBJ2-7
TGTGCCAGCAGTAACCCGTCACAGGGCGAGCAGTACTTC
CASSNPSQGEQYF
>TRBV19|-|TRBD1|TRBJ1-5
TGTGCCAGTATCTCGGGACAGGGTAAAAGTCAGCCCCAGCATTTT
CASISGQGKSQPQHF
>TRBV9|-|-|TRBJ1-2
TGTGCCAGCAGCGTAGGCGGGCAGATCTATGGCTACACCTTC
CASSVGGQIYGYTF
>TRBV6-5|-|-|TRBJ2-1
TGTGCCAGCAGAATGGGCGTGAACAATGAGCAGTTCTTC
CASRMGVNNEQFF
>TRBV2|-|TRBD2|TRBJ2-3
TGTGCCAGCAGCGTGACTAGCGGGAGGGGCGATACGCAGTATTTT
CASSVTSGRGDTQYF
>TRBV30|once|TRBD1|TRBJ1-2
TGTGCCTGGAGTAAACCGGGACAGTTCCTATACGGCTACACCTTC
CAWSKPGQFLYGYTF
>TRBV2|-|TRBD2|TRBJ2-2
TGTGCCAGCAGTAGACTAGCGACGAACACCGGGGAGCTGTTTTTT
CASSRLATNTGELFF
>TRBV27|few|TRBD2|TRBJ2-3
TGTGCCAGCAGTCTCGGGACTAGCGGGAGTCTCACAGATACGCAGTATTTT
CASSLGTSGSLTDTQYF
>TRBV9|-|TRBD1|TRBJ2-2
TGTGCCAGCAGCGTCGGGACAGGGGACTACACCGGGGAGCTGTTTTTT
CASSVGTGDYTGELFF
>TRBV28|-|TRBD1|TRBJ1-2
TGTGCCAGCAGTGCACAAGGACAGGAGTCTAACTATGGCTACACCTTC
CASSAQGQESNYGYTF
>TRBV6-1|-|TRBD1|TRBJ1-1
TGTGCCAGCAGTAACGACAGGGGAGACACTGAAGCTTTCTTT
CASSNDRGDTEAFF
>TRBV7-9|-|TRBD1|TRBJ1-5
TGTGCCAGCAGCGTCACAGGGGTGAATCAGCCCCAGCATTTT
CASSVTGVNQPQHF
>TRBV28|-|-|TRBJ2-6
TGTGCCTTGGGGGCTACCGGGGCCAACGTCCTGACTTTC
CALGATGANVLTF
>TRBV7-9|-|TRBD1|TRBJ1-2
TGTGCCAGCAGCTCCACCGAGGGGGCCTATCGACAGGACTATGGCTACACCTTC
CASSSTEGAYRQDYGYTF
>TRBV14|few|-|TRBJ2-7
TGTGCCAGCAGCCAAGTCGGCTCGTCAACGGGCGAGCAGTACTTC
CASSQVGSSTGEQYF
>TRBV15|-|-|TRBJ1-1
TGTGCCACCAGCAGAGAACAGAGGGGGAGCACTGAAGCTTTCTTT
CATSREQRGSTEAFF
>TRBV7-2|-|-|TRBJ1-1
TGTGCCAGCCAGGCGAACACTGAAGCTTTCTTT
CASQANTEAFF
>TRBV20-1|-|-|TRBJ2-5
TGCAGTGCCAGGCAGAGAGAGACCCAGTACTTC
CSARQRETQYF
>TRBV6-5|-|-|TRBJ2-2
TGTGCCAGCAGTGGGAGGAGCACCGGGGAGCTGTTTTTT
CASSGRSTGELFF
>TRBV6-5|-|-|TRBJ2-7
TGTGCCAGCACTGCGGGGAGGTGGTCCTACGAGCAGTACTTC
CASTAGRWSYEQYF
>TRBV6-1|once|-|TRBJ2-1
TGTGCCAGCAGTGAATACGGACCAGGGTGGGATGAGCAGTTCTTC
CASSEYGPGWDEQFF
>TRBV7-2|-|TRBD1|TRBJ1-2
TGTGCCAGCCTGGGGGTCGGGACAGGGGGGACTAACTATGGCTACACCTTC
CASLGVGTGGTNYGYTF
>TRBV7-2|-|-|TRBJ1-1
TGTGCCAGCTCCAATAGGGGGAACTTGAACACTGAAGCTTTCTTT
CASSNRGNLNTEAFF
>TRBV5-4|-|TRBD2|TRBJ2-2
TGTGCCAGCAGCAAGACTAGCGGGAACACCGGGGAGCTGTTTTTT
CASSKTSGNTGELFF
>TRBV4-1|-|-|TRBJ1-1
TGCGCCAGCAGCCAAGTCGGGACACCGCCTGGAGCTGAAGCTTTCTTT
CASSQVGTPPGAEAFF
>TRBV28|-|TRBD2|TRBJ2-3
TGTGCCAGCAGTTCCCGGGGGGACCCGAGCACAGATACGCAGTATTTT
CASSSRGDPSTDTQYF
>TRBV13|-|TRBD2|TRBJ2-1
TGTGCCAGCAGCTCCGGGACTAGCGGTTCCTACAATGAGCAGTTCTTC
CASSSGTSGSYNEQFF